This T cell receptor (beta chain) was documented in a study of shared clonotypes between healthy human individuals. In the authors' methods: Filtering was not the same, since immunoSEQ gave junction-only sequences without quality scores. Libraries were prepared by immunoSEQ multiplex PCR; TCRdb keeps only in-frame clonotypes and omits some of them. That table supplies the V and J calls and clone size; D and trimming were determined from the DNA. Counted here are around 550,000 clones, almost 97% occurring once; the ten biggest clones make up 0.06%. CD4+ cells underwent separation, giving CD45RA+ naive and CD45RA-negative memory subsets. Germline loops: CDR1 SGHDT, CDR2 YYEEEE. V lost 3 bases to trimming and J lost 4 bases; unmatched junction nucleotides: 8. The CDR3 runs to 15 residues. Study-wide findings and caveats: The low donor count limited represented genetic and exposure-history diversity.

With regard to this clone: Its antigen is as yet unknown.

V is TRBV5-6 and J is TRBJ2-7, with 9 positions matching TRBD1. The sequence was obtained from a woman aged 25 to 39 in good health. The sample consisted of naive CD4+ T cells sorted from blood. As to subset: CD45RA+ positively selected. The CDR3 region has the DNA TGTGCCAGCAGCTACCCCGGGACAGGGATATACGAGCAGTACTTC. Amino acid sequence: CASSYPGTGIYEQYF.